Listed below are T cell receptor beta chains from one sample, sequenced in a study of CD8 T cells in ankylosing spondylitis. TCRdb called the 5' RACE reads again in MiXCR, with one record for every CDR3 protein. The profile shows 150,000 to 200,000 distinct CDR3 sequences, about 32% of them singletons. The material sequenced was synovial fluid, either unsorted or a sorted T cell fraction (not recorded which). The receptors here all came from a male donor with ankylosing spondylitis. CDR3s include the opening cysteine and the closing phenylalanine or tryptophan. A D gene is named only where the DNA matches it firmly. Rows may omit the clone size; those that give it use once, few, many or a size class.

CDR3 protein: CASSLGTMNTEAFF
CDR3 DNA: TGTGCCAGCAGCTTAGGGACAATGAACACTGAAGCTTTCTTT
J gene: TRBJ1-1
V gene: TRBV13
D gene: NA
clone size: few

CDR3 protein: CSAPRQDNTGELFF
CDR3 DNA: TGCAGTGCGCCACGACAGGATAACACCGGGGAGCTGTTTTTT
J gene: TRBJ2-2
V gene: TRBV20-1
D gene: NA
clone size: NA

CDR3 protein: CSAGDGAFNYGYTF
CDR3 DNA: TGCAGTGCTGGGGACGGAGCTTTTAACTATGGCTACACCTTC
J gene: TRBJ1-2
V gene: TRBV20-1
D gene: NA
clone size: few

CDR3 protein: CASSLASGSSGANVLTF
CDR3 DNA: TGTGCCAGCAGTCTAGCTAGCGGGAGCTCTGGGGCCAACGTCCTGACTTTC
J gene: TRBJ2-6
V gene: TRBV6-6
D gene: TRBD2
clone size: many

CDR3 protein: CASSHRGLAGASSRINEQFF
CDR3 DNA: TGTGCCAGCAGTCACCGCGGACTAGCGGGGGCGTCCTCCCGGATCAATGAGCAGTTCTTC
J gene: TRBJ2-1
V gene: TRBV11-2
D gene: TRBD2
clone size: many

CDR3 protein: CASSLTGTAPYEQYF
CDR3 DNA: TGTGCCAGCAGCTTAACCGGGACAGCGCCCTACGAGCAGTACTTC
J gene: TRBJ2-7
V gene: TRBV13
D gene: TRBD1
clone size: NA

CDR3 protein: CASSLRQGGDTEAFF
CDR3 DNA: TGTGCCAGCAGTTTAAGACAGGGGGGAGACACTGAAGCTTTCTTT
J gene: TRBJ1-1
V gene: TRBV12-3/TRBV12-4
D gene: TRBD1
clone size: many

CDR3 protein: CASSVGVGTDEQYF
CDR3 DNA: TGTGCCAGCAGCGTAGGGGTAGGGACCGACGAGCAGTACTTC
J gene: TRBJ2-7
V gene: TRBV9
D gene: NA
clone size: once

CDR3 protein: CASSLVGIYSGNTIYF
CDR3 DNA: TGTGCCAGCAGCTTAGTAGGGATTTACTCTGGAAACACCATATATTTT
J gene: TRBJ1-3
V gene: TRBV7-2
D gene: NA
clone size: NA

CDR3 protein: CSAELIAGVYEQYF
CDR3 DNA: TGCAGTGCGGAACTCATCGCGGGAGTCTACGAGCAGTACTTC
J gene: TRBJ2-7
V gene: TRBV20-1
D gene: TRBD2
clone size: NA

CDR3 protein: CATQGLAASETQYF
CDR3 DNA: TGTGCCACCCAGGGTCTAGCGGCTTCGGAGACCCAGTACTTC
J gene: TRBJ2-5
V gene: TRBV6-2/TRBV6-3
D gene: TRBD2
clone size: few

CDR3 protein: CASRGSGGGYNEQFF
CDR3 DNA: TGTGCCAGCAGGGGAAGCGGGGGAGGCTACAATGAGCAGTTCTTC
J gene: TRBJ2-1
V gene: TRBV12-3/TRBV12-4
D gene: TRBD2
clone size: once

CDR3 protein: CASSFRGGSGALPDTQYF
CDR3 DNA: TGCGCCAGCAGCTTCCGGGGGGGTAGCGGGGCCTTACCAGATACGCAGTATTTT
J gene: TRBJ2-3
V gene: TRBV5-1
D gene: TRBD2
clone size: NA

CDR3 protein: CAWSAGQRNEQYF
CDR3 DNA: TGTGCCTGGAGTGCGGGACAGCGGAACGAGCAGTACTTC
J gene: TRBJ2-7
V gene: TRBV30
D gene: TRBD1
clone size: NA

CDR3 protein: CASSYGDRSGNTIYF
CDR3 DNA: TGTGCCAGCAGTTACGGGGACCGATCTGGAAACACCATATATTTT
J gene: TRBJ1-3
V gene: TRBV6-5
D gene: NA
clone size: NA

CDR3 protein: CSVLTRGADEKLFF
CDR3 DNA: TGCAGCGTCCTCACCCGGGGGGCGGATGAAAAACTGTTTTTT
J gene: TRBJ1-4
V gene: TRBV29-1
D gene: NA
clone size: NA

CDR3 protein: CASHEGRGGSPLHF
CDR3 DNA: TGTGCCAGCCACGAGGGAAGGGGGGGATCACCCCTCCACTTT
J gene: TRBJ1-6
V gene: TRBV28
D gene: NA
clone size: few

CDR3 protein: CASSQDGGGGAADTQYF
CDR3 DNA: TGCGCCAGCAGCCAAGATGGGGGCGGGGGGGCCGCAGATACGCAGTATTTT
J gene: TRBJ2-3
V gene: TRBV4-1
D gene: TRBD2
clone size: NA

CDR3 protein: CASSQDNSYGTQYF
CDR3 DNA: TGCGCCAGCAGCCAAGACAACAGTTACGGGACCCAGTACTTC
J gene: TRBJ2-5
V gene: TRBV4-1
D gene: NA
clone size: NA

CDR3 protein: CATSIGRGWEETQYF
CDR3 DNA: TGTGCCACCAGTATTGGCAGGGGATGGGAAGAGACCCAGTACTTC
J gene: TRBJ2-5
V gene: TRBV24-1
D gene: NA
clone size: few

CDR3 protein: CASSHRLAGSNEQFF
CDR3 DNA: TGCGCCAGCAGCCACCGACTAGCGGGAAGTAATGAGCAGTTCTTC
J gene: TRBJ2-1
V gene: TRBV4-1
D gene: TRBD2
clone size: NA

CDR3 protein: CASSLGPGAINEQFF
CDR3 DNA: TGTGCCAGCAGCTTGGGCCCCGGGGCAATAAATGAGCAGTTCTTC
J gene: TRBJ2-1
V gene: TRBV7-2
D gene: NA
clone size: few

CDR3 protein: CASSRIPREGGGTQYF
CDR3 DNA: TGCGCCAGCAGCCGAATACCCCGGGAAGGCGGAGGTACGCAGTATTTT
J gene: TRBJ2-3
V gene: TRBV4-3
D gene: NA
clone size: NA

CDR3 protein: CASSPASLREFTDTQYF
CDR3 DNA: TGCGCCAGCAGCCCCGCCAGTTTGCGGGAGTTCACAGATACGCAGTATTTT
J gene: TRBJ2-3
V gene: TRBV5-1
D gene: TRBD2
clone size: NA